This note documents a single T cell receptor (beta chain) sequence. The data derive from a study of blood T cells in healthy people across ages. Together with a sample-barcoded 5' primer, a J-beta primer mix was included in a second PCR lasting 7 to 11 cycles. TCRdb used MiXCR to reprocess the 5' RACE reads, holding one entry per CDR3 protein. This table holds roughly 1,700,000 distinct CDR3 sequences, under 30% found once. V shed 5 bases and J 3 bases; nucleotides not matched to a gene: 12. Germline assignment: CDR1 SGHTA and CDR2 FQGNSA. CDR3 length: 16 residues. The TCR comes from a woman younger than 45 in good health. Sequencing was carried out using blood. The J gene is TRBJ2-7, the V gene TRBV7-2, with 8 bases identical to TRBD2. The CDR3 spells CASSPRPAGTSYEQYF. CDR3 coding DNA: TGTGCCAGCAGCCCCCGGCCGGCCGGGACTAGCTACGAGCAGTACTTC.